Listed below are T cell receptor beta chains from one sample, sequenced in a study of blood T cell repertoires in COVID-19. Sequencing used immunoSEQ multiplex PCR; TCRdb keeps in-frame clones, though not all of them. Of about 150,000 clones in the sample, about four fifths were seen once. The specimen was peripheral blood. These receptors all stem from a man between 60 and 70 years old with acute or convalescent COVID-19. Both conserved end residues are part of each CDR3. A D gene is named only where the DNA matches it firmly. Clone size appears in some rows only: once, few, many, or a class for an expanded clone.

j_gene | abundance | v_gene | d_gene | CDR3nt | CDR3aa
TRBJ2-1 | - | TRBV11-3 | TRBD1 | TGTGCCAGCAGCCAAGGACAGGGGTTCTATTCCTACAATGAGCAGTTCTTC | CASSQGQGFYSYNEQFF
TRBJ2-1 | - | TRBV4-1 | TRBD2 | TGCGCCAGCAGCCACCAAGGGCGGGGAGGGAATGAGCAGTTCTTC | CASSHQGRGGNEQFF
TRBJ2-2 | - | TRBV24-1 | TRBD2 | TGTGCCACCAGGTCTAGCGGGAGCGGGACCGGGGAGCTGTTTTTT | CATRSSGSGTGELFF
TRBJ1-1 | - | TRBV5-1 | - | TGCGCCAGCAGCTTGCGCAGGGTAGACACTGAAGCTTTCTTT | CASSLRRVDTEAFF
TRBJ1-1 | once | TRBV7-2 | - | TGTGCCAGCACCCCCCATGGGGGGGCTATGAACACTGAAGCTTTCTTT | CASTPHGGAMNTEAFF
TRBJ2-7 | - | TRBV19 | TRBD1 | TGTGCCAGTAGTATGGGGACAGGGCCCGAGGAGCAGTACTTC | CASSMGTGPEEQYF
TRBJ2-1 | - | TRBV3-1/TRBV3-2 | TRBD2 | TGTGCCAGCAGCTATCAGCGGGGGGCCTTCTACAATGAGCAGTTCTTC | CASSYQRGAFYNEQFF
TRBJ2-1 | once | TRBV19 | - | TGTGCCAGTAGTGCAGGGACACTTCCCTACAATGAGCAGTTCTTC | CASSAGTLPYNEQFF
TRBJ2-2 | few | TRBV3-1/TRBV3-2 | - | TGTGCCAGCAGGTCGAGGGAGTTCGCCGGGGAGCTGTTTTTT | CASRSREFAGELFF
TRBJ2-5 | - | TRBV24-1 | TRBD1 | TGTGCCACCAGTGATCAGACAGGGTCCAAGTACTTC | CATSDQTGSKYF
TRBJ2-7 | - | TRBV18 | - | TGTGCCAGCTCACCACAGGGGAAAGGCGGGTACTTC | CASSPQGKGGYF
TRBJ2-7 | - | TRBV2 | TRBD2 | TGTGCCAGCAGGGGGGGAGGGCCTCACGAGCAGTACTTC | CASRGGGPHEQYF
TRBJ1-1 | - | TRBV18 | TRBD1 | TGTGCCAGCTCACCAGGGACAGGGAGGTCTGAAGCTTTCTTT | CASSPGTGRSEAFF
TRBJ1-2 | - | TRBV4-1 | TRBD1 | TGCGCCAGCAGCCATGCCTTGACCGGGACAGGTAGTGGTGGCTACACCTTC | CASSHALTGTGSGGYTF
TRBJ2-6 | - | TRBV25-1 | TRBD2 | TGTGCCAGCAGTGAGCCGGGGGGAGGGGCCAACGTCCTGACTTTC | CASSEPGGGANVLTF
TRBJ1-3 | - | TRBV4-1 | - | TGCGCCAGCAGCCAAGCGGCAGCGGTTATCTCTGGAAACACCATATATTTT | CASSQAAAVISGNTIYF
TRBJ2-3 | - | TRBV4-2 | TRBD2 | TGTGCCAGCAGCCAAGATATGTCCTCTGCGGGGGGGCAGAGAGATACGCAGTATTTT | CASSQDMSSAGGQRDTQYF
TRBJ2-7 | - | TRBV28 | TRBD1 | TGTGCCAGCTGGGGCGGAGGGGGACAGGACTACGAGCAGTACTTC | CASWGGGGQDYEQYF
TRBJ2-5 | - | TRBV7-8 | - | TGTGCCAGCAGCCAGGGGTACGGGACCCAGTACTTC | CASSQGYGTQYF
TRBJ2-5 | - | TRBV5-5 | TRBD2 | TGTGCCAGCAGCTGGACCGGGACTAGGCAGGAGACCCAGTACTTC | CASSWTGTRQETQYF
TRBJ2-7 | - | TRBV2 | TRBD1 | TGTGCCAGCAGTTGGTTGGGGACAGCCTACGAGCAGTACTTC | CASSWLGTAYEQYF
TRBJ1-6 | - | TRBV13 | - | TGTGCCAGCAGCTTAGGACAGAATTCACCCCTCCACTTT | CASSLGQNSPLHF
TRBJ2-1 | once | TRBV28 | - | TGTGCCACCCACTTACAGGGTGCCTACAATGAGCAGTTCTTC | CATHLQGAYNEQFF
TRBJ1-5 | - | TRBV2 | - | TGTGCCAGCAGGAGGGACACGGTTTTATCAGGTCAGCCCCAGCATTTT | CASRRDTVLSGQPQHF
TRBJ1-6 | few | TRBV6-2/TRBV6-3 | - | TGTGCCAGCAGTTACCGGGACACAACGTATAATTCACCCCTCCACTTT | CASSYRDTTYNSPLHF
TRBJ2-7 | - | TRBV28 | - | TGTGCCAGCAGTCCCCTATCGGGCGAGCAGTACTTC | CASSPLSGEQYF
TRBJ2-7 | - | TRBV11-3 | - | TGTGCCAGCAGCTTGCGGGGGCAGCCCGAGCAGTACTTC | CASSLRGQPEQYF
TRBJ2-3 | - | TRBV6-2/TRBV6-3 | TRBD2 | TGTGCCAGCAGCGTGGGGAGCGGGATAGGTCACACAGATACGCAGTATTTT | CASSVGSGIGHTDTQYF